These 24 T cell receptor beta chains originate from one sample sequenced in a study of blood T cell repertoires in COVID-19. Clones were sequenced by immunoSEQ multiplex PCR, and TCRdb holds only the in-frame ones, with some missing. The data show about 70,000 clones, 75% to 90% seen once. Sequencing used peripheral blood. The receptors originated from a man aged 65 to 79 who had recovered from COVID-19.

The chain joins TRBV7-7 to TRBJ1-2; TRBD1 agrees at 7 bases. Trimming removed 5 bases from V and 6 bases from J; junction bases left unmatched: 12. The CDR3 covers 15 residues. In germline, CDR1 is SSHAT, CDR2 FNYEAQ (reference sequence). The CDR3 region is CASSPVVEGADGYTF. For the CDR3, the DNA is TGTGCCAGCAGCCCAGTCGTCGAGGGGGCCGATGGCTACACCTTC.

V gene TRBV5-1 combines with J gene TRBJ1-1, with a weak D call TRBD1 (6 bases). Per the germline V gene, CDR1 is SGHRS and CDR2 is YFSETQ. Between the trimmed V and J ends, which lost 4 bases and 1 base, there was a span of 14 bases. The CDR3 loop spans 15 amino acids. For the CDR3, the DNA is TGCGCCAGCAGCAGCTTCGTGGGGGCGAACACTGAAGCTTTCTTT. Protein: CASSSFVGANTEAFF.

This clone turned up a few times. The chain employs TRBV19 and TRBJ1-1; 7 bases are a match to TRBD1. Trimming cost V 6 bases and J 3 bases; bases outside gene matches: 4. Germline values: CDR1 LNHDA, CDR2 SQIVND (reference sequence). CDR3 length equals 13 residues. CDR3 coding DNA: TGTGCCAGTAGAAAGGACAGGTACACTGAAGCTTTCTTT. Amino acids: CASRKDRYTEAFF.

The rearrangement links TRBV3-1 (or the pseudogene TRBV3-2) to TRBJ2-5, with TRBD2 matching over 11 bases. Germline loops: CDR1 LGHDT, CDR2 YNNKEL (reference sequence). J gave up 4 bases and V 3 bases, and 7 bases lay outside the gene matches. CDR3 length: 16 amino acids. The CDR3 DNA reads TGTGCCAGCAGCCACAGTGGCCTAGCGGGAGGAGAGACCCAGTACTTC. It is translated as CASSHSGLAGGETQYF.

The chain employs TRBV30 and TRBJ1-5; 7 bases agree with TRBD1. CDR1 and CDR2 (germline): GTSNPN, SVGIG (reference sequence). This CDR3 is built from 14 residues. V gave up 0 bases and J gave up 4 bases; unmatched junction bases: 3. CDR3 in DNA: TGTGCCTGGAGTGTAACAGGGGCGAATCAGCCCCAGCATTTT. This gives the protein CAWSVTGANQPQHF.

The chain joins TRBV28 to TRBJ1-5; TRBD1 might be the D (5 bases). The germline CDR1 and CDR2 sequences are MDHEN and SYDVKM. The CDR3 consists of 15 residues. With 8 bases removed from V and 4 bases from J, the gap between germline ends came to 18 bases. This chain's CDR3 is CASFQGTRRNQPQHF. CDR3 sequence (DNA): TGTGCCAGCTTCCAGGGCACAAGACGGAATCAGCCCCAGCATTTT.

This clone turned up a few times. The CDR3 is CASTLGGNSNQPQHF. Written as DNA, the CDR3 is TGTGCCAGCACCCTGGGAGGTAATAGCAATCAGCCCCAGCATTTT. This sequence joins TRBV28 and TRBJ1-5; D gene unclear. The V end lost 7 bases, the J end lost 0 bases, and 13 bases lay between the germline ends. The CDR3 totals 15 residues. The germline gives CDR1 MDHEN, CDR2 SYDVKM.

There are a few counts of this clone. V and J are TRBV27 and TRBJ1-5; D may be TRBD1 (5 bases). The germline V gene encodes CDR1 MNHEY and CDR2 SMNVEV (reference sequence). Trimming removed 8 bases at V and 4 bases at J, with 18 bases between. The length of the CDR3 is 15 residues. The CDR3 DNA follows: TGTGCCAGCTCATGGGGGGTAGGGGCTAATCAGCCCCAGCATTTT. Translation gives CASSWGVGANQPQHF.

The chain has TRBV5-1 and TRBJ2-1, with 11 bases identical to TRBD2. The CDR3 is 15 residues long. The V gene end was trimmed by 5 bases and the J gene end by 7 bases; junction bases not matched to a gene: 8. Germline CDR1 is SGHRS and CDR2 is YFSETQ. The CDR3 is CASSIAGGPVNEQFF. CDR3 DNA: TGCGCCAGCAGTATAGCGGGAGGGCCGGTAAATGAGCAGTTCTTC. The full variable domain, with the rest looked up from reference TRBV5-1 and TRBJ2-1, is KAGVTQTPRYLIKTRGQQVTLSCSPISGHRSVSWYQQTPGQGLQFLFEYFSETQRNKGNFPGRFSGRQFSNSRSEMNVSTLELGDSALYLCASSIAGGPVNEQFFGPGTRLTVL.

The rearrangement joins TRBV5-1 to TRBJ2-5, with 8 bases fitting TRBD2. Germline V gene data show CDR1 as SGHRS and CDR2 as YFSETQ. The CDR3 covers 16 residues. V trimming: 4 bases; J trimming: 3 bases; junction bases outside the gene matches: 11. The CDR3 region has the DNA TGCGCCAGCAGCCCTCTCCCCAGCGGGGGAGAAGAGACCCAGTACTTC. As protein: CASSPLPSGGEETQYF.

This chain uses TRBV19 with TRBJ2-7; 8 positions agree with TRBD2. CDR1 LNHDA and CDR2 SQIVND come from the germline V gene (reference sequence). The length of the CDR3 is 15 residues. After removal of 3 bases from V and 3 bases from J, the junction contained 7 bases not matched to a gene. CDR3 nucleotides: TGTGCCAGTAGTATCCGGGGGGGTTTTAGCTACGAGCAGTACTTC. It encodes CASSIRGGFSYEQYF.

V gene TRBV9 combines with J gene TRBJ2-1; 7 bases match TRBD1. V was pared by 4 bases and J by 9 bases, with 10 bases of the junction left unmatched. Germline V gives CDR1 SGDLS, CDR2 YYNGEE. There are 14 residues in the CDR3. The CDR3 protein is CASSKWGQYGEQFF. The CDR3 nucleotides are TGTGCCAGCAGCAAATGGGGACAGTACGGTGAGCAGTTCTTC.

J is TRBJ1-6 and V is TRBV6-5, with D perhaps TRBD1 (5 bases). The CDR3 runs 13 residues. Germline V CDR1 and CDR2: MNHEY, SVGAGI. V lost 6 bases to trimming and J lost 9 bases, with 12 bases between them. The CDR3 here is CASRVRDSSPLHF. The DNA of the CDR3 is TGTGCCAGCAGGGTCAGGGATAGTTCACCCCTCCACTTT.

In this sample, this clone turned up a few times. V is TRBV5-1 and J is TRBJ1-6, with a weak D call TRBD1 (5 bases). V was shortened by 2 bases and J by 9 bases, with 15 bases between the two germline ends. Germline V gene data show CDR1 as SGHRS and CDR2 as YFSETQ. The CDR3 covers 15 residues. The CDR3, as DNA: TGCGCCAGCAGCTTAACAACAGGAACGGGTTCACCCCTCCACTTT. Its translation: CASSLTTGTGSPLHF.

This clone was observed once. The chain links TRBV6-4 to TRBJ1-2; D call uncertain. The germline V and J ends were trimmed by 6 bases and 4 bases, with 15 bases remaining between them. CDR1 and CDR2 from the germline V gene are MRHNA and SNTAGT. The CDR3 length is 14 residues. In nucleotides, the CDR3 is TGTGCCAGCAGAGCCTCATCAGGCTCCTATGGCTACACCTTC. Protein product: CASRASSGSYGYTF.

V and J are TRBV5-1 and TRBJ2-3; TRBD2 matches at 10 bases. The CDR3 has 17 residues. Unmatched junction bases numbered 10, after V lost 0 bases and J lost 6 bases. From germline, CDR1 is SGHRS and CDR2 YFSETQ. The CDR3 region has the DNA TGCGCCAGCAGCTTGGTGTCTAGCGGGAGCCCGGGGGATACGCAGTATTTT. Translation gives CASSLVSSGSPGDTQYF.

This clone showed up just a few times. CDR3 protein: CASSPGGLREQYF. CDR3 DNA sequence: TGTGCCAGCAGCCCCGGGGGGCTGAGGGAGCAGTACTTC. The chain carries TRBV7-3 and TRBJ2-7; D is possibly TRBD2 (7 bases). The germline V and J ends were trimmed by 5 bases and 7 bases, with 15 bases remaining between them. Per germline, CDR1 SGHTA and CDR2 FQGTGA. The CDR3 contains 13 residues.

The chain has TRBV19 and TRBJ1-6; TRBD1 agrees at 7 bases. The CDR3 is made up of 14 amino acids. V lost 5 bases, J lost 16 bases, and 14 bases stayed unmatched. Germline V CDR1 and CDR2: LNHDA, SQIVND (reference sequence). In DNA, the CDR3 is TGTGCCAGTAGTTTGGTCGCCGACAGGGAGATTCTCCACTTT. As protein: CASSLVADREILHF.

The chain recombines TRBV5-6 with TRBJ2-3; D ambiguous. Germline CDR1 reads SGHDT; CDR2 reads YYEEEE. The CDR3 runs 18 residues. The V and J ends lost 0 bases and 4 bases respectively, with 21 bases between them. This chain's CDR3 is CASSLGLMLTSYADTQYF. In nucleotides, the CDR3 is TGTGCCAGCAGCTTGGGCCTCATGTTAACCAGTTACGCAGATACGCAGTATTTT.

The genes are TRBV7-9 and TRBJ1-2, with D perhaps matching TRBD1 (5 bases). The CDR3 covers 14 residues. V was pared by 5 bases and J by 7 bases, with 17 bases between. Per the germline V gene, CDR1 is SEHNR and CDR2 is FQNEAQ (reference sequence). The CDR3 region has the DNA TGTGCCAGCAGCCGAGCGGGCAGGGACGCTGGCTACACCTTC. It translates to CASSRAGRDAGYTF.

This clone was observed a single time. The chain employs TRBV14 and TRBJ1-2; D remains unclear. The CDR3 contains 14 residues. The germline CDR1 and CDR2 sequences are SGHDN and FVKESK. Between the trimmed V and J ends, which lost 3 bases and 3 bases, there was a span of 11 bases. CDR3: CASSQQARDYGYTF. As DNA, the CDR3 is TGTGCCAGCAGCCAGCAGGCCAGAGACTATGGCTACACCTTC. Looking up the rest from reference TRBV14 and TRBJ1-2 gives the full variable domain: EAGVTQFPSHSVIEKGQTVTLRCDPISGHDNLYWYRRVMGKEIKFLLHFVKESKQDESGMPNNRFLAERTGGTYSTLKVQPAELEDSGVYFCASSQQARDYGYTFGSGTRLTVV.

The rearrangement links TRBV7-2 to TRBJ1-2; 8 bases align to TRBD1. CDR3 size: 14 residues. Per germline, CDR1 SGHTA and CDR2 FQGNSA. Unmatched junction bases numbered 6, after V lost 5 bases and J lost 4 bases. This CDR3 is CASSTGQGGYGYTF. The CDR3 bases are TGTGCCAGCAGCACCGGACAGGGCGGCTATGGCTACACCTTC.

The V and J genes are TRBV20-1 and TRBJ2-7; D not resolved. Trimming shortened V by 5 bases and J by 2 bases, and 7 bases separated the two germline ends. This CDR3 is 11 amino acids long. The germline V gene encodes CDR1 DFQATT and CDR2 SNEGSKA (reference sequence). The CDR3 sequence is CSARTTYEQYF. The CDR3, as DNA: TGCAGTGCTCGAACAACCTACGAGCAGTACTTC.

The rearrangement joins TRBV3-1 (or the pseudogene TRBV3-2) to TRBJ2-7; no definite D call. Germline V lookup: CDR1 LGHDT, CDR2 YNNKEL (reference sequence). Trimming took 8 bases from V and 0 from J, leaving 11 bases between them. The CDR3 spans 13 residues. This CDR3 reads CASAIRSSYEQYF. The CDR3 DNA reads as TGTGCCAGCGCTATAAGGAGCTCCTACGAGCAGTACTTC.